This entry lists 8 T cell receptor beta chains sequenced from one sample in a study of T cell responses to AZD1222 COVID-19 vaccine. Data came from immunoSEQ multiplex PCR; TCRdb stores just in-frame clones and leaves some out. Of about 140,000 clones in the sample, 80% to 95% were seen once. Sequencing was performed on peripheral blood, taken on day 0 of MenACWY control vaccination. These receptors originate from an adult in good health.

This rearrangement joins TRBV24-1 to TRBJ2-2; D not certain. The CDR3 consists of 12 residues. Germline V CDR1 and CDR2: KGHDR, SFDVKD. V was pared by 9 bases and J by 1 base, with 5 bases between. The CDR3 spells CATVGNTGELFF. The CDR3 nucleotides are TGTGCCACCGTTGGGAACACCGGGGAGCTGTTTTTT.

The chain has TRBV2 and TRBJ2-1, with TRBD2 matching over 16 bases. Germline V CDR1 and CDR2: SNHLY, FYNNEI. With 8 bases clipped from V and 9 bases from J, the junction kept 13 bases outside the gene matches. The CDR3 loop spans 17 amino acids. CDR3 residues: CASHGTSGRGSFGEQFF. CDR3 coding DNA: TGTGCCAGCCACGGGACTAGCGGGAGGGGGTCTTTTGGTGAGCAGTTCTTC.

This chain joins TRBV7-9 and TRBJ2-2; no firm D call. This CDR3 has 14 residues. Trimming took off 1 base at V and 3 bases at J, with 6 bases between the two ends. Germline V gene lookup returns CDR1 SEHNR and CDR2 FQNEAQ (reference sequence). The CDR3 sequence is CASSLGRDTGELFF. The CDR3 DNA follows: TGTGCCAGCAGCTTAGGGAGAGACACCGGGGAGCTGTTTTTT.

V usage is TRBV18 and J usage is TRBJ2-3; maybe TRBD2 (6 bases). Germline values: CDR1 KGHSH, CDR2 LQKENI. The CDR3 sequence is 13 residues long. Trimming pared 3 bases from V and 2 bases from J, leaving 6 bases between. CDR3 sequence (DNA): TGTGCCAGCTCACCGCGGGACACAGATACGCAGTATTTT. It encodes CASSPRDTDTQYF.

The chain links TRBV30 to TRBJ2-1, with a weak D call TRBD1 (5 bases). Germline-derived CDR1 and CDR2 are GTSNPN and SVGIG (reference sequence). The CDR3 loop spans 12 amino acids. V was cut by 1 base and J by 9 bases, with 10 bases left in between. CDR3 DNA: TGTGCCTGGAGTGGACAGTTGAGTGAGCAGTTCTTC. As protein: CAWSGQLSEQFF. Using reference TRBV30 and TRBJ2-1 for the parts outside the CDR3, the full variable domain is SQTIHQWPATLVQPVGSPLSLECTVEGTSNPNLYWYRQAAGRGLQLLFYSVGIGQISSEVPQNLSASRPQDRQFILSSKKLLLSDSGFYLCAWSGQLSEQFFGPGTRLTVL.

This chain links TRBV5-5 with TRBJ1-1; TRBD1 is a possible D gene (6 bases). The ends were cut back, 0 bases at V and 3 bases at J, with 12 bases in the middle. The CDR3 runs 15 residues. CDR1 and CDR2 (germline): SGHKS, YYEKEE (reference sequence). The CDR3 loop reads CASSLEGVGYTEAFF. The CDR3, as DNA: TGTGCCAGCAGCTTGGAGGGGGTAGGGTACACTGAAGCTTTCTTT.

This clone was recorded a few times. The chain combines TRBV5-1 with TRBJ1-2; TRBD1 agrees at 8 bases. CDR3 length equals 14 residues. The V gene's germline CDR1 is SGHRS and CDR2 YFSETQ. V trimming: 6 bases; J trimming: 8 bases; junction bases outside the gene matches: 12. The CDR3 coding sequence is TGCGCCAGCAATATCGCAGGGGGCGTCGGCGGCTACACCTTC. Translated, it gives CASNIAGGVGGYTF.

This chain joins TRBV9 and TRBJ2-3; no definite D call. The CDR3 totals 13 residues. The germline CDR1 and CDR2 sequences are SGDLS and YYNGEE. The germline V and J ends were trimmed by 6 bases and 0 bases, with 8 bases remaining between them. The DNA for the CDR3 is TGTGCCAGCACCTTAGAAAGCACAGATACGCAGTATTTT. Protein: CASTLESTDTQYF.